The T cell receptor (beta chain) under discussion was sequenced for a study of CD8+ T cells in alopecia areata. Study-level background: Those patients who were treated received oral tofacitinib, which was given at 5 to 10 mg twice daily for moderate-to-severe alopecia areata. Tofacitinib ran for 6 to 18 months before 6 months off drug. Points from the study as a whole: Treatment with tofacitinib significantly lowered scalp clonality and reduced expanded CD8+ clones among the top 100. Baseline CD8+ expansion's link to response remains uncertain, as there was one nonresponder.

The junction had 1 base not matched to a gene; V was cut back by 2 bases and J by 10 bases. The CDR3 sequence is 11 residues long. The germline gives CDR1 SGHDN, CDR2 FVKESK. Isolated RNA was reverse transcribed into cDNA used as the sequencing template. Measured with immunoSEQ multiplex PCR; TCRdb has only the in-frame clones, and not every one. The sample has a few hundred thousand clones; 40% to 55% are singletons. Treatment denoted: oral pan-JAK inhibitor, 5-10 mg twice daily. This clone was detected only a few times. Its target is unknown. J is TRBJ2-5 and V is TRBV14; 7 bases are shared with TRBD2. The sequencing used CD4+ T cells sorted from blood, collected at approximately week 39, from a patient treated with tofacitinib. The sequence was obtained from a human donor with alopecia areata. DNA of the CDR3: TGTGCCAGCAGCCAACGGGGGGACCAGTACTTC. It codes for CASSQRGDQYF.